This T cell receptor beta chain was retrieved from a study of shared clonotypes between healthy human individuals. Overall study context: Donor ages ranged 18 to 49 years: a couple of women, a few men. Overall study findings and caveats: Against clonotypes common to all four donors, non-shared ones had lower generation probabilities.

The repertoire was sequenced with immunoSEQ multiplex PCR; TCRdb's copy has only in-frame clones and lacks some. The sample holds over a million clones, about 70% seen once. Trimming cost V 2 bases and J 6 bases; bases outside gene matches: 5. Germline values: CDR1 SGHNT, CDR2 YYREEE (reference sequence). The length of the CDR3 is 15 residues. Regarding this clone: What it binds is not known.

The chain carries TRBV5-4 and TRBJ2-1; TRBD2 agrees at 10 bases. The specimen sequenced was memory CD4+ T cells sorted from blood. Subset described: CD45RA-negative fraction. This receptor was identified in a man aged 18 to 30 in good health. The CDR3 coding sequence is TGTGCCAGCAGCTTCACCGGGACTAGCGTCAATGAGCAGTTCTTC. It codes for CASSFTGTSVNEQFF.